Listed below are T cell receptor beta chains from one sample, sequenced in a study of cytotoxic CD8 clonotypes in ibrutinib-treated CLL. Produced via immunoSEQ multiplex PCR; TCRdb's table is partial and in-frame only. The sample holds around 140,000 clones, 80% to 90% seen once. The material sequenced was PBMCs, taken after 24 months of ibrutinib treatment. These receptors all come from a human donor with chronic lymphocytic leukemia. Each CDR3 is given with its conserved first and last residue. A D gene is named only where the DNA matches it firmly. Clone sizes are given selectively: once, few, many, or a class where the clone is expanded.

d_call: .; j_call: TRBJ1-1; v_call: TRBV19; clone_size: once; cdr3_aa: CASRKQNSEAFF; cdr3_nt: TGTGCCAGTAGAAAACAGAATTCCGAAGCTTTCTTT
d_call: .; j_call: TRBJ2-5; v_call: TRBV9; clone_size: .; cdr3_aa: CASSLSDRSQETQYF; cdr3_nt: TGTGCCAGCAGCTTATCCGACAGGAGCCAAGAGACCCAGTACTTC
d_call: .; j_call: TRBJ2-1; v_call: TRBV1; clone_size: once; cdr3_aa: CTSSQGDQTPRASEYNEQFF; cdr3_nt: TGCACCAGCAGCCAAGGAGACCAAACCCCTCGGGCGTCGGAGTACAATGAGCAGTTCTTC
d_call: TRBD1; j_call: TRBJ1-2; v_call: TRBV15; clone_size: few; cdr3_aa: CATSRIQGNGYTF; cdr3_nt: TGTGCCACCAGCAGGATACAGGGGAATGGCTACACCTTC
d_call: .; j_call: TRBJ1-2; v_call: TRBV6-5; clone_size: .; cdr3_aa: CASSDRDGVGYTF; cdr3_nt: TGTGCCAGCAGTGATAGGGACGGCGTTGGCTACACCTTC
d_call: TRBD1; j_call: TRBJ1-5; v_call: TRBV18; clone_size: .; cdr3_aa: CASSPSRQGQRNQPQHF; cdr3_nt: TGTGCCAGCTCACCAAGCCGTCAGGGACAGCGAAATCAGCCCCAGCATTTT
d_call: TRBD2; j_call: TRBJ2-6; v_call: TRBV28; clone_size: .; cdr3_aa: CASSGVAGSGANVLTF; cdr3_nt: TGTGCCAGCAGCGGGGTAGCGGGATCTGGGGCCAACGTCCTGACTTTC
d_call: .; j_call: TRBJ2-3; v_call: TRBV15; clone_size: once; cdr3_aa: CATSRAGLAAQYF; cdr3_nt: TGTGCCACCAGCAGAGCGGGGCTAGCTGCGCAGTATTTT
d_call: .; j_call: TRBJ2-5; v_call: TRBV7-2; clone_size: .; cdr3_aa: CASSSPLKETQYF; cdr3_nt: TGTGCCAGCAGCTCCCCCCTTAAAGAGACCCAGTACTTC
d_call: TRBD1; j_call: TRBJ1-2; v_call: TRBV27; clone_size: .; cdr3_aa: CASRTSWTGGPPDYGYTF; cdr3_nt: TGTGCCAGCAGGACCTCCTGGACAGGGGGCCCTCCAGACTATGGCTACACCTTC
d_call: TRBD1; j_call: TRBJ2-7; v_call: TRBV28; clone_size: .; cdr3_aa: CASSGQANTWEQYF; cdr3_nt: TGTGCCAGCTCGGGACAGGCCAACACCTGGGAGCAGTACTTC
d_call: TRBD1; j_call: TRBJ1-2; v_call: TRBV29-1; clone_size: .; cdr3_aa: CSVEGTGNNYGYTF; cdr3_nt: TGCAGCGTTGAGGGGACAGGGAATAACTATGGCTACACCTTC
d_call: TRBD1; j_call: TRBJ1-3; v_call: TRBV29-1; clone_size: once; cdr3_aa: CSVMMTGNSGNTIYF; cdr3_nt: TGCAGCGTTATGATGACAGGGAACAGTGGAAACACCATATATTTT
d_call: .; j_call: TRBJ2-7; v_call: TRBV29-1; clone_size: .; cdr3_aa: CSVHTGRAGREQYF; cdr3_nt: TGCAGCGTCCACACGGGACGGGCCGGGCGTGAGCAGTACTTC
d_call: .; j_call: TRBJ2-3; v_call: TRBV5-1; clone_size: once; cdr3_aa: CASSFLSGMSTDTQYF; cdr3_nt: TGCGCCAGCAGCTTTCTTTCGGGAATGTCCACAGATACGCAGTATTTT
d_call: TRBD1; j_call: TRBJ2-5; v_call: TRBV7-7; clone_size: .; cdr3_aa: CASSLTGGRETQYF; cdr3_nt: TGTGCCAGCAGCCTTACAGGGGGAAGAGAGACCCAGTACTTC
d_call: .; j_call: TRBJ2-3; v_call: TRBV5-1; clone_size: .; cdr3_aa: CASSSGGPNTQYF; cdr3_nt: TGCGCCAGCAGCTCCGGAGGGCCTAATACGCAGTATTTT
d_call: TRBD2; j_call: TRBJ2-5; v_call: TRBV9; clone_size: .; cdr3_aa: CASSTGLAGVETQYF; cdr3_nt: TGTGCCAGCAGCACGGGACTAGCGGGAGTTGAGACCCAGTACTTC
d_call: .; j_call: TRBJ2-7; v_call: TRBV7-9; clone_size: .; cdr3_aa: CASRAVAHYEQYF; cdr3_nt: TGTGCCAGCAGGGCCGTGGCTCACTACGAGCAGTACTTC
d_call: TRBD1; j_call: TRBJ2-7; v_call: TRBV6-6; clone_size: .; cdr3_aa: CASSYPSGTGTYEQYF; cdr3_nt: TGTGCCAGCAGTTACCCGTCCGGGACAGGGACCTACGAGCAGTACTTC
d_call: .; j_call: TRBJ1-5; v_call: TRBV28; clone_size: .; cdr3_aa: CASTSSNQPQHF; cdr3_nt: TGTGCCAGCACGAGCAGCAATCAGCCCCAGCATTTT
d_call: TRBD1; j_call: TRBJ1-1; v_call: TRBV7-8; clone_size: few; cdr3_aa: CASSQGQGVNLNTEAFF; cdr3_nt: TGTGCCAGCAGTCAGGGACAGGGGGTCAACTTGAACACTGAAGCTTTCTTT
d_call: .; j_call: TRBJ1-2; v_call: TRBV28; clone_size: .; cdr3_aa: CASSLQGSINYGYTF; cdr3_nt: TGTGCCAGCAGTTTACAGGGTTCGATTAACTATGGCTACACCTTC
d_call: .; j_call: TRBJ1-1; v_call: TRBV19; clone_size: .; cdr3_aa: CASSPGGQGNTEAFF; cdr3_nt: TGTGCCAGTAGTCCCGGTGGGCAGGGGAACACTGAAGCTTTCTTT
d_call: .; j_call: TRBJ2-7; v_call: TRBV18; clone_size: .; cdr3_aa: CASSPDGSYEQYF; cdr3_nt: TGTGCCAGCTCACCGGACGGGTCCTACGAGCAGTACTTC
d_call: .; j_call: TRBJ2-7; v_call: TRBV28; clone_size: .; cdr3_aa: CASSLLGGGTYEQYF; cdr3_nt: TGTGCCAGCAGTTTGCTGGGAGGGGGCACCTACGAGCAGTACTTC
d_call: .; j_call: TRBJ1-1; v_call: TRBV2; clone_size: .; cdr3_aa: CASRHRTDSTEAFF; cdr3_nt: TGTGCCAGCAGACATCGGACAGATTCCACTGAAGCTTTCTTT
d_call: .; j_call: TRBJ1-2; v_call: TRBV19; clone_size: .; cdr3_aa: CASSIGGGPTGYGYTF; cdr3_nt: TGTGCCAGTAGTATAGGGGGAGGCCCTACGGGCTATGGCTACACCTTC
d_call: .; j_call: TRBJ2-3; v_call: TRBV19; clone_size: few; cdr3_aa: CASSEQGGTDTQYF; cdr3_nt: TGTGCCAGTAGTGAGCAGGGCGGCACAGATACGCAGTATTTT
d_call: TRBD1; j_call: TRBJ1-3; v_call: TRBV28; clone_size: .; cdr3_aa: CASSLPTGGTGNTIYF; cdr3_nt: TGTGCCAGCAGTTTACCCACAGGGGGCACTGGAAACACCATATATTTT
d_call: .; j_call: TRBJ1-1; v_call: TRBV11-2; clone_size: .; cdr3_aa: CASSSRVRAGAFF; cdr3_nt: TGTGCCAGCAGCTCCCGGGTGAGGGCAGGAGCTTTCTTT
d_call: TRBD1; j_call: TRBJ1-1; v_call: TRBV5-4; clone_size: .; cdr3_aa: CASSFRGRGTEAFF; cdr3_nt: TGTGCCAGCAGCTTCAGGGGGAGAGGGACTGAAGCTTTCTTT
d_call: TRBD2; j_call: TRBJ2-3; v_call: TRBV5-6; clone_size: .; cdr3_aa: CASSRVPGTRGANTQYF; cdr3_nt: TGTGCCAGCAGCCGAGTTCCCGGGACTAGGGGGGCAAATACGCAGTATTTT
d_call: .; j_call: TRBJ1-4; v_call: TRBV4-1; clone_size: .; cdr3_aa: CASSQDRVVEKLFF; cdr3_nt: TGCGCCAGCAGCCAAGACAGGGTGGTGGAAAAACTGTTTTTT
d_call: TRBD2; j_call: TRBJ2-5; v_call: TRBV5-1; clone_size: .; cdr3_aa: CASSLSAAGASETQYF; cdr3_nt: TGCGCCAGCAGCTTGAGTGCGGCGGGAGCATCAGAGACCCAGTACTTC
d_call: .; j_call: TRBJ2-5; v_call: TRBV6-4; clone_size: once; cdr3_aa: CASSRRVHRETQYF; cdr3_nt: TGTGCCAGCAGTCGCCGGGTCCACAGGGAGACCCAGTACTTC
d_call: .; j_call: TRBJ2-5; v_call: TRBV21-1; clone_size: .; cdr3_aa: CASSKLNTGTQETQYF; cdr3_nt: TGTGCCAGCAGCAAACTGAATACAGGCACTCAAGAGACCCAGTACTTC
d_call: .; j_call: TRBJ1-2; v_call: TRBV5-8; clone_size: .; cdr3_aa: CASSSEDPYGYTF; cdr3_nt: TGTGCCAGCAGCTCCGAAGACCCGTATGGCTACACCTTC
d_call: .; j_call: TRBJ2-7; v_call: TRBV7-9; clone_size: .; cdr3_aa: CASSPRQAYEQYF; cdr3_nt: TGTGCCAGCAGTCCGCGACAGGCCTACGAGCAGTACTTC
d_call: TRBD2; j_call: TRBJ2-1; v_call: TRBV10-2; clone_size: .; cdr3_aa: CASSEPKTSGGAIGEQFF; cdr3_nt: TGCGCCAGCAGTGAGCCGAAGACTAGCGGGGGGGCGATCGGTGAGCAGTTCTTC
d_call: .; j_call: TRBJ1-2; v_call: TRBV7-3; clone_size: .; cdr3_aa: CASSLIPDYGYTF; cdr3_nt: TGTGCCAGCAGCTTAATCCCAGACTATGGCTACACCTTC
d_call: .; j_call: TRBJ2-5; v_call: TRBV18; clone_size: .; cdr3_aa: CASSPPVHQETQYF; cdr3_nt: TGTGCCAGCTCACCACCAGTCCATCAAGAGACCCAGTACTTC
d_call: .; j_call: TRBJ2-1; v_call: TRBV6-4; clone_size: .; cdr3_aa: CASSDLHGGNLNEQFF; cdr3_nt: TGTGCCAGCAGTGATCTCCATGGAGGCAACCTAAATGAGCAGTTCTTC
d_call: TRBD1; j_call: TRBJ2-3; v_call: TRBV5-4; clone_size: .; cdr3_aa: CASSLDRGRTDTQYF; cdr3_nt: TGTGCCAGCAGCTTGGACAGGGGGCGAACAGATACGCAGTATTTT
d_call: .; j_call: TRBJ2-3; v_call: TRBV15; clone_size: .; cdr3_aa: CATSRGGGGPSTDTQYF; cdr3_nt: TGTGCCACCAGCAGAGGTGGGGGTGGGCCGAGCACAGATACGCAGTATTTT
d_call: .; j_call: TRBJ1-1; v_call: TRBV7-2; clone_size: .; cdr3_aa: CASSPRTITEAFF; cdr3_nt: TGTGCCAGCAGCCCACGCACAATCACTGAAGCTTTCTTT
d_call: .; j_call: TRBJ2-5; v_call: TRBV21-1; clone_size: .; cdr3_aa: CASSKRVKKTQYF; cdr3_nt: TGTGCCAGCAGCAAAAGGGTCAAAAAGACCCAGTACTTC
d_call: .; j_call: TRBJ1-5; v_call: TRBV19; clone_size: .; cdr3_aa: CASSMSRGGQPQHF; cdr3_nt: TGTGCCAGTAGTATGTCTCGGGGCGGTCAGCCCCAGCATTTT
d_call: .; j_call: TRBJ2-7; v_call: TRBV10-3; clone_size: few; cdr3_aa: CAISTGSEQYF; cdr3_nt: TGTGCCATCAGTACAGGGAGCGAGCAGTACTTC
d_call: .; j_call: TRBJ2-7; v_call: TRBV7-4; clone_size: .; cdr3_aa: CASSPHGCEQYF; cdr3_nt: TGTGCCAGCAGCCCCCACGGGTGCGAGCAGTACTTC
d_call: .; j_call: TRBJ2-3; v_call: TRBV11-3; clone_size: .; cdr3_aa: CASSQGGWGTDTQYF; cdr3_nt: TGTGCCAGCAGTCAGGGGGGATGGGGGACAGATACGCAGTATTTT
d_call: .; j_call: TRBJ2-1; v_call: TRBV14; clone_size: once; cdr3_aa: CASSSQPRNEQFF; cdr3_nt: TGTGCCAGCAGCTCACAACCACGCAATGAGCAGTTCTTC
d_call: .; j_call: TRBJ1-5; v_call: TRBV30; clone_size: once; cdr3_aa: CAWSFSGNYVSNQPQHF; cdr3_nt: TGTGCCTGGAGTTTCAGTGGGAATTATGTGAGCAATCAGCCCCAGCATTTT
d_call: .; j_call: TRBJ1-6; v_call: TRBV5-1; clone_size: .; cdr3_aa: CASRGSEGRNSPLHF; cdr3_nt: TGCGCCAGCAGAGGGTCGGAGGGGAGGAATTCACCCCTCCACTTT
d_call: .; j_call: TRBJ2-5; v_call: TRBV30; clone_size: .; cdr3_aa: CAWSVRQRETQYF; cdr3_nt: TGTGCCTGGAGTGTACGACAGCGGGAGACCCAGTACTTC
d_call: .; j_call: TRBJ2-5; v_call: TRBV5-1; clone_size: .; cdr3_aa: CASSSPPGLVGAGGETQYF; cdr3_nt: TGCGCCAGCAGCTCTCCCCCCGGACTAGTGGGGGCCGGGGGGGAGACCCAGTACTTC
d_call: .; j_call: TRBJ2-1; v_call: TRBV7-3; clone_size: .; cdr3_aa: CASTKEGVADNNEQFF; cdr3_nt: TGTGCCAGCACCAAGGAGGGGGTAGCGGACAACAATGAGCAGTTCTTC
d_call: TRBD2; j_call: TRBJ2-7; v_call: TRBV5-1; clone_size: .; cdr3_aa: CASSMIAGGPREQYF; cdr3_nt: TGCGCCAGCAGTATGATAGCGGGGGGGCCAAGGGAGCAGTACTTC